What follows are 29 T cell receptor beta chains derived from one specimen sequenced in a study of T cells in Graves' hyperthyroidism and ophthalmopathy. Researchers amplified the TCR beta CDR3 regions from RNA transcripts. First-round RT-PCR targeting the TCR CDR3 was performed with the HTBI primer set. TCRdb re-analysed the multiplex PCR reads in MiXCR, keeping a single row per CDR3 protein. Here the sample spans roughly 550,000 distinct CDR3 sequences, roughly 15% being singletons. Sequenced sample: blood. All receptors come from a woman between 25 and 40 years old with Graves' ophthalmopathy.

In this sample, this clonotype turned up many times. The chain couples TRBV12-3 or TRBV12-4 to TRBJ2-2; 7 bases fit TRBD2. J was trimmed by 3 bases and V by 5 bases; bases with no gene match: 21. The CDR3 length is 20 residues. CDR3 region: CASSPTHLREVRVDTGELFF. In DNA form, the CDR3 reads TGTGCCAGCAGTCCTACCCACCTCCGGGAGGTCAGGGTGGACACCGGGGAGCTGTTTTTT.

This clonotype was seen ten or more times. The rearrangement links TRBV11-2 to TRBJ1-6; unclear D gene. V was cut by 0 bases and J by 7 bases, with 10 bases left in between. CDR3 length equals 15 residues. CDR1 and CDR2 (germline): SGHAT, FQNNGV. For the CDR3, the DNA is TGTGCCAGCAGCTTAGAATCCGGGGAAAATTCACCCCTCCACTTT. Protein: CASSLESGENSPLHF.

The gene calls are TRBV29-1 and TRBJ2-5, with D uncertain. The CDR3 is 14 amino acids. Trimming took off 5 bases at V and 0 bases at J, with 13 bases between the two ends. Germline lookup yields CDR1 SQVTM and CDR2 ANQGSEA. The CDR3 nucleotides read TGCAGCGTTAGTGTTCGCCGGGACCAAGAGACCCAGTACTTC. It specifies CSVSVRRDQETQYF.

The genes are TRBV20-1 and TRBJ1-3; 10 bases map to TRBD1. Looked up from germline, CDR1 is DFQATT and CDR2 is SNEGSKA (reference sequence). V trimming: 4 bases; J trimming: 1 base; junction bases outside the gene matches: 10. The CDR3 runs to 17 residues. The CDR3 DNA reads TGCAGTGCTAACAGCCCCCGACAGGGGGCATCTGGAAACACCATATATTTT. Translating it yields CSANSPRQGASGNTIYF.

This clonotype was detected ten times or more. The chain couples TRBV7-8 to TRBJ2-1; D remains unclear. V was trimmed by 1 base and J by 4 bases, leaving 5 bases between them. Germline V gene sequence: CDR1 SGHVS, CDR2 FQNEAQ. The CDR3 extends over 13 amino acids. In nucleotides, the CDR3 is TGTGCCAGCAGCTTAGTGGTTTACAATGAGCAGTTCTTC. It is translated as CASSLVVYNEQFF. Complete variable domain (other parts from reference TRBV7-8 and TRBJ2-1): GAGVSQSPRYKVAKRGQDVALRCDPISGHVSLFWYQQALGQGPEFLTYFQNEAQLDKSGLPSDRFFAERPEGSVSTLKIQRTQQEDSAVYLCASSLVVYNEQFFGPGTRLTVL.

This clonotype was seen ten or more times. J is TRBJ1-3 and V is TRBV2; D remains unclear. Looked up from germline, CDR1 is SNHLY and CDR2 is FYNNEI. The CDR3 is 16 amino acids. V lost 2 bases to trimming and J lost 0 bases, with 11 bases between them. The DNA of the CDR3 is TGTGCCAGCAGTGAATCGGCGGATTACTCTGGAAACACCATATATTTT. Encoded protein: CASSESADYSGNTIYF.

This clonotype was recorded at least ten times. The rearrangement links TRBV12-3 or TRBV12-4 to TRBJ1-5; 11 bases fit TRBD1. This CDR3 contains 15 residues. The junction had 7 bases not matched to a gene; V was cut back by 6 bases and J by 6 bases. The CDR3 nucleotides are TGTGCCAGCAGCTTGGACAGGGGGCAGGGTCAGCCCCAGCATTTT. This encodes CASSLDRGQGQPQHF.

This clonotype was recorded a few times. This chain uses TRBV3-1 with TRBJ1-1; the D gene is possibly TRBD1 (6 bases). In germline, CDR1 is LGHDT, CDR2 YNNKEL (reference sequence). V was trimmed by 0 bases and J by 4 bases, leaving 12 bases between them. The CDR3 sequence is 15 residues long. The CDR3 DNA reads as TGTGCCAGCAGCCAAGATCCACAGGGCCTCACTGAAGCTTTCTTT. Encoded protein: CASSQDPQGLTEAFF.

This chain uses TRBV19 with TRBJ1-2; 8 bases match TRBD1. V shed 6 bases and J 10 bases; nucleotides not matched to a gene: 4. The CDR3 loop spans 11 amino acids. Per the germline V gene, CDR1 is LNHDA and CDR2 is SQIVND (reference sequence). The chain's CDR3 is CASRTGVFYTF. In DNA, the CDR3 is TGTGCCAGTAGGACAGGGGTATTCTACACCTTC.

This clonotype has only a few counts. The chain joins TRBV18 to TRBJ1-6, with 7 nucleotides matching TRBD1. CDR1 is KGHSH, CDR2 LQKENI, per germline. Losses at the gene ends were 3 bases for V and 10 bases for J; bases not matched to a gene: 9. The CDR3 is made up of 15 amino acids. The CDR3 is CASSPFGQDRSPLHF. CDR3 in DNA: TGTGCCAGCTCACCCTTCGGACAGGATCGATCACCCCTCCACTTT.

V and J are TRBV28 and TRBJ2-1, with D possibly called TRBD1 or TRBD2 (5 bases each). Germline V gives CDR1 MDHEN, CDR2 SYDVKM. CDR3 length equals 15 residues. V lost 7 bases to trimming and J lost 9 bases, with 22 bases between them. Here the CDR3 reads CASNERLGERGEQFF. The CDR3 region has the DNA TGTGCCAGCAACGAAAGACTCGGAGAGAGGGGTGAGCAGTTCTTC.

This clonotype was seen at least ten times. This sequence joins TRBV6-1 and TRBJ1-1; D remains unclear. Trimming took 4 bases from V and 0 from J, leaving 6 bases between them. This CDR3 comprises 13 residues. Germline V CDR1 and CDR2: MNHNS, SASEGT. The CDR3 spells CASSGQMNTEAFF. In nucleotides, the CDR3 is TGTGCCAGCAGTGGGCAGATGAACACTGAAGCTTTCTTT.

This clonotype was seen a few times. CDR3 region: CASTRGAYNSPLHF. CDR3 nucleotide sequence: TGTGCCAGTACTAGGGGCGCCTATAATTCACCCCTCCACTTT. This chain uses TRBV19 with TRBJ1-6; weak D call: TRBD1 (5 bases). The CDR3 has 14 amino acids. The ends were cut back, 7 bases at V and 2 bases at J, with 9 bases in the middle. Germline V CDR1 and CDR2: LNHDA, SQIVND (reference sequence). The full variable domain, its missing parts supplied by reference TRBV19 and TRBJ1-6, is DGGITQSPKYLFRKEGQNVTLSCEQNLNHDAMYWYRQDPGQGLRLIYYSQIVNDFQKGDIAEGYSVSREKKESFPLTVTSAQKNPTAFYLCASTRGAYNSPLHFGNGTRLTVT.

Concerning this clonotype: The CDR3 does not end in the conserved phenylalanine or tryptophan, so this is likely a read error. The gene calls are TRBV5-1 and TRBJ1-1, with D unclear. The CDR3 runs to 14 residues. Looked up from germline, CDR1 is SGHRS and CDR2 is YFSETQ. With 3 bases removed from V and 1 base from J, the gap between germline ends came to 10 bases. The chain's CDR3 is CASSSMSANTEAFL. The CDR3 bases are TGCGCCAGCAGCTCTATGTCAGCGAACACTGAAGCTTTCCTT.

This clonotype was seen many times. The chain links TRBV11-2 to TRBJ2-5; no firm D call. The germline V and J ends were trimmed by 0 bases and 5 bases, with 10 bases remaining between them. CDR1 is SGHAT, CDR2 FQNNGV, per germline. This CDR3 comprises 14 residues. CDR3 DNA: TGTGCCAGCAGCTTAGATATAGGGTGGGAGACCCAGTACTTC. It translates to CASSLDIGWETQYF.

The chain joins TRBV29-1 to TRBJ2-1; D perhaps matches TRBD1 (6 bases). Germline V gene lookup returns CDR1 SQVTM and CDR2 ANQGSEA. CDR3 length: 15 amino acids. Trimming cost V 7 bases and J 0 bases, with 16 bases left between them. The CDR3 sequence is CSAQTGSNSYNEQFF. DNA for the CDR3: TGCAGCGCTCAGACAGGCTCGAACTCCTACAATGAGCAGTTCTTC.

The rearrangement links TRBV3-1 to TRBJ2-7; 7 nucleotides align to TRBD1. The CDR3 length is 13 residues. V was pared by 4 bases and J by 4 bases, with 4 bases of the junction left unmatched. The germline V gene has CDR1 LGHDT and CDR2 YNNKEL (reference sequence). CDR3 nucleotides: TGTGCCAGCAGCCGGGACAGCCTTTACGAGCAGTACTTC. It encodes CASSRDSLYEQYF.

There are many counts of this clonotype. The chain employs TRBV20-1 and TRBJ1-2; D remains ambiguous. Germline-derived CDR1 and CDR2 are DFQATT and SNEGSKA (reference sequence). The CDR3 length is 15 residues. The V and J ends lost 0 bases and 7 bases respectively, with 18 bases between them. In DNA form, the CDR3 reads TGCAGTGCTAGAGATCGAGGGCTCCCCCCTGTTGGCTACACCTTC. It translates to CSARDRGLPPVGYTF.

The chain combines TRBV4-2 with TRBJ2-3; weak D call: TRBD2 (6 bases). Germline V gene data show CDR1 as LGHNA and CDR2 as YNFKEQ. V lost 0 bases, J lost 0 bases, and 16 bases lay in between. This CDR3 contains 18 residues. The CDR3 loop reads CASSQDFALASSTDTQYF. The CDR3 nucleotides read TGTGCCAGCAGCCAAGATTTCGCCCTAGCGTCTAGCACAGATACGCAGTATTTT.

This clonotype appeared many times. The rearrangement links TRBV28 to TRBJ2-7; D tentatively fits TRBD1 or TRBD2 (5 bases each). CDR1 is MDHEN and CDR2 is SYDVKM in the germline V gene. Trimming removed 7 bases from V and 3 bases from J, with 22 bases in between. The CDR3 consists of 16 residues. The CDR3 here is CASTSFIGGSLYEQYF. CDR3 DNA: TGTGCCAGCACCTCCTTTATTGGGGGATCGCTCTACGAGCAGTACTTC.

Remarks on this clonotype: A much bigger clone sits one base away, suggesting this may be a read error. The CDR3 DNA is TGTGCCAGCAGTTTTCAGGGGGGTGACTATGGCGACACCTTC. This codes for CASSFQGGDYGDTF. This chain joins TRBV28 and TRBJ1-2; 7 positions match TRBD1. The CDR3 has 14 residues. CDR1 and CDR2 from the germline V gene are MDHEN and SYDVKM.

This clonotype was counted between two and nine times. The chain links TRBV9 to TRBJ2-7; D assignment may be TRBD1 or TRBD2 (5 bases each). Deletions cut 3 bases from V and 6 bases from J, with 10 bases between. Germline lookup yields CDR1 SGDLS and CDR2 YYNGEE. This CDR3 is built from 12 residues. The CDR3 reads CASSAGTGEQYF. The CDR3 bases are TGTGCCAGCAGCGCGGGGACGGGCGAGCAGTACTTC.

This clonotype was seen at least ten times. The rearrangement links TRBV7-8 to TRBJ2-2, with D tentatively TRBD2 (6 bases). The germline gives CDR1 SGHVS, CDR2 FQNEAQ. This CDR3 comprises 13 residues. V was shortened by 2 bases and J by 7 bases, with 8 bases between the two germline ends. CDR3 residues: CASSLRGIGELFF. Here the CDR3 DNA reads TGTGCCAGCAGCTTACGGGGGATCGGGGAGCTGTTTTTT.

Many counts were recorded for this clonotype. The chain joins TRBV7-2 to TRBJ1-1, with D unresolved. Germline values: CDR1 SGHTA, CDR2 FQGNSA. Between the trimmed V and J ends, which lost 7 bases and 2 bases, there was a span of 11 bases. The CDR3 consists of 13 residues. CDR3 DNA: TGTGCCAGCACCAGGAGGCAAAACACTGAAGCTTTCTTT. Protein: CASTRRQNTEAFF.

The J gene is TRBJ1-1, the V gene TRBV20-1; D ambiguous. Germline V gene lookup returns CDR1 DFQATT and CDR2 SNEGSKA (reference sequence). The CDR3 spans 13 residues. With 5 bases removed from V and 0 bases from J, the gap between germline ends came to 10 bases. The CDR3 is CSASSDLNTEAFF. CDR3 sequence (DNA): TGCAGTGCTTCTTCGGACCTGAACACTGAAGCTTTCTTT.

This clonotype was seen many times. V and J are TRBV12-3 or TRBV12-4 and TRBJ2-7, with TRBD2 identical over 8 bases. CDR3 length: 15 amino acids. The V and J ends lost 5 bases and 6 bases, in that order; junction bases with no gene match: 12. CDR3 bases: TGTGCCAGCAGTCCCCGAGAAGCGGGAGTTCTCGAGCAGTACTTC. Protein sequence: CASSPREAGVLEQYF.

This clonotype was picked up many times. The DNA for the CDR3 is TGTGCCAGCAGCTTAATTAGAGGCCGCACAGATACGCAGTATTTT. Translating it yields CASSLIRGRTDTQYF. This chain joins TRBV7-8 and TRBJ2-3; unclear D gene. Trimming shortened V by 2 bases and J by 1 base, and 10 bases separated the two germline ends. Germline V CDR1 and CDR2: SGHVS, FQNEAQ. CDR3 length equals 15 residues.

This clonotype was counted at least ten times. The DNA of the CDR3 is TGCAGCGTTGATGAAAAGCCGAACACAGATACGCAGTATTTT. This translates into CSVDEKPNTDTQYF. This chain uses TRBV29-1 with TRBJ2-3; no firm D call. Germline V CDR1 and CDR2: SQVTM, ANQGSEA. This CDR3 comprises 14 residues. Trimming pared 3 bases from V and 2 bases from J, leaving 12 bases between.

The genes are TRBV6-1 and TRBJ2-2; D not certain. The CDR3 is 13 residues long. Germline loops: CDR1 MNHNS, CDR2 SASEGT. Trimming removed 6 bases from V and 2 bases from J, with 7 bases in between. The CDR3, as DNA: TGTGCCAGCAGACAGAGAAACACCGGGGAGCTGTTTTTT. Amino acid sequence: CASRQRNTGELFF.